The 3 T cell receptor beta chains reported below all come from one sample, sequenced in a study of blood T cell repertoires in COVID-19 (TCRdb year 2020). Library construction relied on the immunoSEQ multiplex PCR assay. What TCRdb holds here is the immuneACCESS table cut down to in-frame rearrangements. Part of the clones is not present; checked against another copy, under half of the missing clones reflect an unresolved V gene, and the others are unexplained. The sample table holds approximately 300,000 clones, of which roughly nine tenths were seen once. Under 20% of the sample is held by the ten biggest clonotypes. Material: PBMCs or T cells enriched from blood (not recorded which). These receptors all come from a woman aged 25 to 39 who had recovered from COVID-19.

This clone was detected only once. In DNA, the CDR3 is TGTGCCAGCAGTGAAGCGCTTCTGGACGGGAGCAAAAACATTCAGTACTTC. Translated, it gives CASSEALLDGSKNIQYF. The V gene is TRBV2, the J gene TRBJ2-4, with D maybe TRBD2 (6 bases). The germline CDR1 and CDR2 sequences are SNHLY and FYNNEI. The CDR3 covers 17 residues. The V gene lost 0 bases and the J gene lost 3 bases, with 15 bases spanning the gap. The full variable domain, with the rest looked up from reference TRBV2 and TRBJ2-4, is EPEVTQTPSHQVTQMGQEVILRCVPISNHLYFYWYRQILGQKVEFLVSFYNNEISEKSEIFDDQFSVERPDGSNFTLKIRSTKLEDSAMYFCASSEALLDGSKNIQYFGAGTRLSVL.

The rearrangement joins TRBV4-2 to TRBJ1-4; tentative D call: TRBD1 (6 bases). The CDR3 contains 17 residues. V lost 2 bases and J 5 bases, leaving 18 bases between the germline ends. Germline V CDR1 and CDR2: LGHNA, YNFKEQ. The CDR3 is CASSQSRPGQRNEKLFF. In DNA form, the CDR3 reads TGTGCCAGCAGCCAATCCCGACCCGGACAGCGGAATGAAAAACTGTTTTTT.

This chain connects TRBV5-1 to TRBJ2-7, with TRBD1 matching 8 bases. The CDR3 is made up of 12 amino acids. J was trimmed by 6 bases and V by 4 bases; bases with no gene match: 3. The germline V gene encodes CDR1 SGHRS and CDR2 YFSETQ. The CDR3 sequence: CASSLGQGEQYF. The CDR3 DNA is TGCGCCAGCAGCCTCGGACAGGGCGAGCAGTACTTC.